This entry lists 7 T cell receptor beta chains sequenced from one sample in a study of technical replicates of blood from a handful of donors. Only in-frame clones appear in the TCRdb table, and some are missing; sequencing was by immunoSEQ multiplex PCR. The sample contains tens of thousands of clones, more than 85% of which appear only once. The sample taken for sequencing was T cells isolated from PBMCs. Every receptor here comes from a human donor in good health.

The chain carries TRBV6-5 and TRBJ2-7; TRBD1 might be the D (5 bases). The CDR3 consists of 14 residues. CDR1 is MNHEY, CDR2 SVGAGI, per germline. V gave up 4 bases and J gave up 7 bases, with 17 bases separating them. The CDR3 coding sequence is TGTGCCAGCAGTTCCACGACAGCCTCTGGAGAGCAGTACTTC. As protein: CASSSTTASGEQYF.

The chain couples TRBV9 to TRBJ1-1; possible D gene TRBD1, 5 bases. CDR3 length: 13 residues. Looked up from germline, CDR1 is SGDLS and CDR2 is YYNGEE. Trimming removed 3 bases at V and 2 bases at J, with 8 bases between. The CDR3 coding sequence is TGTGCCAGCAGCGAGACAGATAACACTGAAGCTTTCTTT. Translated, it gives CASSETDNTEAFF.

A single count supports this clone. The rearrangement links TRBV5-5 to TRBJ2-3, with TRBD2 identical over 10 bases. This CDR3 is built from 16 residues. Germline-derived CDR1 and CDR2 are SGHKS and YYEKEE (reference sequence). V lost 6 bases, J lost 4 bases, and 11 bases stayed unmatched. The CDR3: CASTPPGLAGADTQYF. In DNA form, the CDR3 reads TGTGCCAGCACGCCCCCGGGGCTAGCGGGAGCAGATACGCAGTATTTT.

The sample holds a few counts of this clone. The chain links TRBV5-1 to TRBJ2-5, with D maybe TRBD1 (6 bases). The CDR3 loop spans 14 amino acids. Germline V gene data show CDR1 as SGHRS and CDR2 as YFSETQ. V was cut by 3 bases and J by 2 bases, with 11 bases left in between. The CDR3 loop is CASSSRQVQETQYF. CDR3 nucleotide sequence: TGCGCCAGCAGCTCGCGACAGGTTCAAGAGACCCAGTACTTC.

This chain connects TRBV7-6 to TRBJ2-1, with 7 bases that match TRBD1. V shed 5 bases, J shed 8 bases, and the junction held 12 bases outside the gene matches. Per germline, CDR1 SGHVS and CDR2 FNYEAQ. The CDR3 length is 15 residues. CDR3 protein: CASSDPGQSVDEQFF. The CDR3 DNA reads TGTGCCAGCAGCGACCCGGGACAGTCCGTGGATGAGCAGTTCTTC.

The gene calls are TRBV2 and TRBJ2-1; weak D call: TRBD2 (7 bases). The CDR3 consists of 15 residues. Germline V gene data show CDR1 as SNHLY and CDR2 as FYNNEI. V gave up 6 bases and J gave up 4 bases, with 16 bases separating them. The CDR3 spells CASRDGGGGYNEQFF. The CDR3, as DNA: TGTGCCAGCAGAGACGGAGGGGGGGGGTACAATGAGCAGTTCTTC.

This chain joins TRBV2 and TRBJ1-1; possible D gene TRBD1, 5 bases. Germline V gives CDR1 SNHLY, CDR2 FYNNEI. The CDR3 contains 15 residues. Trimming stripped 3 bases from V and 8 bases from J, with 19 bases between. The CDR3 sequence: CASSDSIRLAGEAFF. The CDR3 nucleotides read TGTGCCAGCAGTGATTCGATTAGGCTGGCAGGGGAAGCTTTCTTT.